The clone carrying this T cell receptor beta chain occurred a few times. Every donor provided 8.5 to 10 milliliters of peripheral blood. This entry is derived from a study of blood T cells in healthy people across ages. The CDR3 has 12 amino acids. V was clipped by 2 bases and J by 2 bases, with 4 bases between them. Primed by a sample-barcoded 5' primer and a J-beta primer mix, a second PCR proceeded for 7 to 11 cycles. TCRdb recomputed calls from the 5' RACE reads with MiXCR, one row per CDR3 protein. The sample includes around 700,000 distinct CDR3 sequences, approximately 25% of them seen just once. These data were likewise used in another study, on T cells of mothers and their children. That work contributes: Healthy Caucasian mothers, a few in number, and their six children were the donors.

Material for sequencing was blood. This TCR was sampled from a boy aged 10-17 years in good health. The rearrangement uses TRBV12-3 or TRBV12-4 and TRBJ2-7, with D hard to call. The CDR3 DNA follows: TGTGCCAGCAGTTTACACGCCTACGAGCAGTACTTC. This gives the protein CASSLHAYEQYF.